The sequence of this T cell receptor beta chain was determined in a study of blood T cell repertoires in COVID-19. Study details: The samples span acute and convalescent COVID-19 from the United States, Italy and Spain. Nucleic acid was either cDNA or gDNA, and it came from T cells, B-cell-depleted T cells, or PBMCs.

The germline V and J ends were trimmed by 0 bases and 5 bases, with 8 bases remaining between them. Germline CDR1 is SGHRS and CDR2 is YFSETQ. CDR3 size: 13 residues. Notes on this clone: The same CDR3 arises from other DNA sequences in this sample as well.

In the original processing: Amplification with reference gene primers provided the estimates of nucleated cell counts. Profiling relied on immunoSEQ multiplex PCR, and the TCRdb table lists in-frame clones only, not all of them. The D gene and trimming were derived from the DNA, and the V and J assignments and clone size from that table. Counted here are about 120,000 clones, 55% to 75% occurring once; the ten biggest clones make up more than 0.75%. The chain links TRBV5-1 to TRBJ2-5; D call uncertain. The origin of this receptor is a human donor with acute or convalescent COVID-19. The donor label of this sample is uncertain. The sample was peripheral blood. Written as DNA, the CDR3 is TGCGCCAGCAGCTTGGGGCCGGGTGAGACCCAGTACTTC. It translates to CASSLGPGETQYF.